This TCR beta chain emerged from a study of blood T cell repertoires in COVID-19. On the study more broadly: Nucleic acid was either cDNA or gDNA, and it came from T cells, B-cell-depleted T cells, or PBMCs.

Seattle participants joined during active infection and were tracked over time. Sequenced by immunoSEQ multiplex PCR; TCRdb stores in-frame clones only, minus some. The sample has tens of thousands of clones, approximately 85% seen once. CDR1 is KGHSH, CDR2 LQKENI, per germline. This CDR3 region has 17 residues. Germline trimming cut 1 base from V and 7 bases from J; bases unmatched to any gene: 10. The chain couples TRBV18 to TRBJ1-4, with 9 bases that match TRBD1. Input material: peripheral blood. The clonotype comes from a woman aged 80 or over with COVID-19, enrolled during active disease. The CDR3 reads CASSPQLAGTGSEKLFF. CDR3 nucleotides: TGTGCCAGCTCACCACAGCTGGCCGGGACAGGGAGTGAAAAACTGTTTTTT. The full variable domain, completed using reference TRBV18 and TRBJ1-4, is NAGVMQNPRHLVRRRGQEARLRCSPMKGHSHVYWYRQLPEEGLKFMVYLQKENIIDESGMPKERFSAEFPKEGPSILRIQQVVRGDSAAYFCASSPQLAGTGSEKLFFGSGTQLSVL.